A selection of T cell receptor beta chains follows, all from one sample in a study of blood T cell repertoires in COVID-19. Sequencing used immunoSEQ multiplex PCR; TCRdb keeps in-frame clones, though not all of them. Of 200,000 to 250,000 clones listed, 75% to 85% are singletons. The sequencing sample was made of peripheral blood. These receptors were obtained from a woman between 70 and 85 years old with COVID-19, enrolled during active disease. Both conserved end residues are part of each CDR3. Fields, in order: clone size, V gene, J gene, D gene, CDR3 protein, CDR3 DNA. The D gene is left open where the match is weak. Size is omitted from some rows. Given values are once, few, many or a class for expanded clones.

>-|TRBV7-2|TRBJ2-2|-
CASSLGGGMSTGELFF
TGTGCCAGCAGCTTGGGCGGCGGGATGAGCACCGGGGAGCTGTTTTTT
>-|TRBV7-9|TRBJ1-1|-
CASSRTGQPGEAFF
TGTGCCAGCAGCCGTACCGGACAGCCGGGTGAAGCTTTCTTT
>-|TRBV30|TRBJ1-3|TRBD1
CARRQGSDVSGNTIYF
TGTGCCCGTCGACAGGGATCCGACGTCTCTGGAAACACCATATATTTT
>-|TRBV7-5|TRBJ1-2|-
CARSLAYNPGTHPCFYGYTF
TGTGCCAGAAGCTTAGCGTATAACCCAGGCACCCACCCTTGTTTCTATGGCTACACCTTC
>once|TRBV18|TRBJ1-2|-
CASSPQVANYGYTF
TGTGCCAGCTCACCACAAGTAGCTAACTATGGCTACACCTTC
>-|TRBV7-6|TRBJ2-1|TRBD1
CASSPRDRGPSSYNEQFF
TGTGCCAGCAGCCCCCGGGACAGGGGCCCCAGCTCCTACAATGAGCAGTTCTTC
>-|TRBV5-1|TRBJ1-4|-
CASSLGRRTNEKLFF
TGCGCCAGCAGCTTGGGGAGACGAACTAATGAAAAACTGTTTTTT
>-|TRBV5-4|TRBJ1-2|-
CASSENYGYTF
TGTGCCAGCTCCGAGAACTATGGCTACACCTTC
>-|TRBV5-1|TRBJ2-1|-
CASSLAPGSSYNEQFF
TGCGCCAGCAGCTTGGCCCCGGGGAGCTCCTACAATGAGCAGTTCTTC
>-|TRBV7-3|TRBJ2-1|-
CASSRLGGSQYNEQFF
TGTGCCAGCAGCCGGCTGGGGGGATCCCAATACAATGAGCAGTTCTTC
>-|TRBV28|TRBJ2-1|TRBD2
CASSPSGLAGGSSYNEQFF
TGTGCCAGCAGTCCCTCGGGACTAGCGGGAGGTAGCTCCTACAATGAGCAGTTCTTC
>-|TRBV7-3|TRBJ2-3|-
CASSLGKADTQYF
TGTGCCAGCAGCTTAGGCAAAGCGGATACGCAGTATTTT
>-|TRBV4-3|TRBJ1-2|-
CASSQETGNYGYTF
TGCGCCAGCAGCCAAGAGACAGGCAACTATGGCTACACCTTC
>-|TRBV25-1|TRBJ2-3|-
CASRAIQTDTQYF
TGTGCCAGCAGAGCGATTCAGACAGATACGCAGTATTTT
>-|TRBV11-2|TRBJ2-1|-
CASSSGSGSYNEQFF
TGTGCCAGCAGCTCGGGTAGCGGTTCCTACAATGAGCAGTTCTTC
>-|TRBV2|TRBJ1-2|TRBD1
CASSEAPGGGGYTF
TGTGCCAGCAGTGAAGCACCAGGGGGCGGGGGCTACACCTTC
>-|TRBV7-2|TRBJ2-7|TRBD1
CASSLRGTDLSYEQYF
TGTGCCAGCAGCTTAAGAGGGACAGATCTCTCCTACGAGCAGTACTTC
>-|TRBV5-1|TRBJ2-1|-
CASSPDFNEQFF
TGCGCCAGCAGCCCCGACTTCAATGAGCAGTTCTTC
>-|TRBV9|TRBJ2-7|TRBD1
CASSGPGQIYEQYF
TGTGCCAGCAGCGGACCGGGACAGATCTACGAGCAGTACTTC
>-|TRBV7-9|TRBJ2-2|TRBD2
CASSRSGTTNTGELFF
TGTGCCAGCAGCCGAAGCGGGACCACGAACACCGGGGAGCTGTTTTTT
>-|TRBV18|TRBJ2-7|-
CASSPGSYEQYF
TGTGCCAGCTCGCCGGGGTCCTACGAGCAGTACTTC
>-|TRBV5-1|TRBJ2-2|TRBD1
CASRWTGSTGELFF
TGCGCCAGCAGGTGGACAGGCTCGACCGGGGAGCTGTTTTTT
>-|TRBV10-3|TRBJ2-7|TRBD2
CAISDPNSGPYEQYF
TGTGCCATCAGTGACCCCAATAGCGGGCCTTACGAGCAGTACTTC
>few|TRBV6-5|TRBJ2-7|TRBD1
CASRATGTGSYEQYF
TGTGCCAGCAGAGCGACCGGGACAGGGTCCTACGAGCAGTACTTC
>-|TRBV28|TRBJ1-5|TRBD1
CASSLPDRVVQPQHF
TGTGCCAGCAGTCTCCCGGACAGGGTGGTTCAGCCCCAGCATTTT
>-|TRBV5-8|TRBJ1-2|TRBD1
CASSSRTGNYGYTF
TGTGCCAGCAGCTCCCGGACAGGCAACTATGGCTACACCTTC
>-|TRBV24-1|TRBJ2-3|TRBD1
CATSDPGTGGYTDTQYF
TGTGCCACCAGTGACCCCGGGACAGGGGGATACACAGATACGCAGTATTTT
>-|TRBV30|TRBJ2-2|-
CAWSPLGELFF
TGTGCCTGGAGCCCCCTGGGGGAGCTGTTTTTT
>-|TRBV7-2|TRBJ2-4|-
CASSLVGRGKNIQYF
TGTGCCAGCAGCTTAGTAGGCAGGGGCAAAAACATTCAGTACTTC
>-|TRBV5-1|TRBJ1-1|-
CASSPVQGLNTEAFF
TGCGCCAGCAGCCCGGTACAGGGCCTGAACACTGAAGCTTTCTTT
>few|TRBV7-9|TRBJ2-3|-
CASSPPADTQYF
TGTGCCAGCAGCCCGCCGGCAGATACGCAGTATTTT
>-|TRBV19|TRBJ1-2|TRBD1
CASAPGTGDYGYTF
TGTGCCAGTGCCCCCGGGACAGGGGACTATGGCTACACCTTC
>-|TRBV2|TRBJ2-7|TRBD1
CASSVDRGHEQYF
TGTGCCAGCAGTGTTGACAGGGGCCACGAGCAGTACTTC
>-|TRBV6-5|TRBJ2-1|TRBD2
CASTRPSGRGNEQFF
TGTGCCAGCACCCGACCCAGCGGGAGGGGGAATGAGCAGTTCTTC
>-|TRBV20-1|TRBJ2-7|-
CSARTDEQYF
TGCAGTGCTCGAACGGACGAGCAGTACTTC
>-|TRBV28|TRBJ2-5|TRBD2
CASGGVWETQYF
TGTGCCAGCGGGGGGGTTTGGGAGACCCAGTACTTC
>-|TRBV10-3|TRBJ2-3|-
CAISPTLAASTDTQYF
TGTGCCATCAGTCCCACCTTAGCGGCTAGCACAGATACGCAGTATTTT
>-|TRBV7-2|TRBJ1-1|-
CASSSQGRVTEAFF
TGTGCCAGCAGCTCCCAGGGGCGAGTCACTGAAGCTTTCTTT
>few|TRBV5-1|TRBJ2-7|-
CASSLSGTSSEQYF
TGCGCCAGCAGCCTGAGCGGGACATCCTCCGAGCAGTACTTC
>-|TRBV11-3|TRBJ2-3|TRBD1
CASSPRDREADTQYF
TGTGCCAGCAGCCCACGGGACAGGGAGGCAGATACGCAGTATTTT
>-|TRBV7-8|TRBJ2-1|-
CASSPNPLNYNEQFF
TGTGCCAGCAGCCCCAACCCACTTAATTACAATGAGCAGTTCTTC
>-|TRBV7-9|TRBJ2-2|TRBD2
CASSNGGTGELFF
TGTGCCAGCAGCAACGGGGGGACCGGGGAGCTGTTTTTT
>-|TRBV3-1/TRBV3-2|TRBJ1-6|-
CASSQQGNSPLHF
TGTGCCAGCAGCCAACAGGGTAATTCACCCCTCCACTTT
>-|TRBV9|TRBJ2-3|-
CASSVDRATDTQYF
TGTGCCAGCAGCGTAGACAGGGCCACAGATACGCAGTATTTT
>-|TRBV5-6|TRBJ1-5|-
CASSRSATQRGQPQHF
TGTGCCAGCAGCCGGTCGGCCACACAACGGGGACAGCCCCAGCATTTT
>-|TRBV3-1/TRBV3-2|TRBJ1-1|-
CASSQEQVEAFF
TGTGCCAGCAGCCAAGAACAGGTTGAAGCTTTCTTT
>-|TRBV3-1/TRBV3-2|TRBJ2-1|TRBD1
CASRAGTGKVNEQFF
TGTGCCAGCAGGGCCGGGACAGGGAAAGTCAATGAGCAGTTCTTC
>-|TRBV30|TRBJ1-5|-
CAWSYRSNQPQHF
TGTGCCTGGAGTTACAGAAGCAATCAGCCCCAGCATTTT
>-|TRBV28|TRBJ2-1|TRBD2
CASSFGLAGGQSLREQFF
TGTGCCAGCAGTTTCGGACTAGCGGGAGGGCAGAGTCTCAGGGAGCAGTTCTTC
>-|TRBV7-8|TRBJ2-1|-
CASSPQGLTYNEQFF
TGTGCCAGCAGCCCACAGGGATTAACCTACAATGAGCAGTTCTTC
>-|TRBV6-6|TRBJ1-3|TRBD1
CASSYLGQDKWNTIYF
TGTGCCAGCAGTTACCTTGGACAGGACAAGTGGAACACCATATATTTT
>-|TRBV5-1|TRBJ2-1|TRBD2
CASSLVLAGGEQFF
TGCGCCAGCAGCTTGGTACTAGCGGGAGGTGAGCAGTTCTTC
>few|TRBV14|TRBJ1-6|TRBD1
CASSQQQGAESPLHF
TGTGCCAGCAGCCAGCAACAGGGGGCGGAATCACCCCTCCACTTT
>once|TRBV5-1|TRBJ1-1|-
CASSLGLPGTEAFF
TGCGCCAGCAGCTTGGGGTTGCCGGGCACTGAAGCTTTCTTT